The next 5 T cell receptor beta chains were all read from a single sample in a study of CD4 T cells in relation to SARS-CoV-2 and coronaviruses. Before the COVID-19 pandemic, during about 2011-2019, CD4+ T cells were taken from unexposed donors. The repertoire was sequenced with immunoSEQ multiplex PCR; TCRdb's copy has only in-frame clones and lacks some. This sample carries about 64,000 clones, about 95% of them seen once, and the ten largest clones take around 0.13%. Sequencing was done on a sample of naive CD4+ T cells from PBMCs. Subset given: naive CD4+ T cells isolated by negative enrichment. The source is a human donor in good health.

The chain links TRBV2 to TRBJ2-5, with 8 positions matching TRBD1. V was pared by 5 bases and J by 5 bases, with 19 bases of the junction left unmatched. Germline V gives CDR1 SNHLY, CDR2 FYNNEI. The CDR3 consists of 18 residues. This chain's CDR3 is CASSKEVRRTGSVETQYF. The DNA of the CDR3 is TGTGCCAGCAGTAAGGAGGTTAGGAGGACAGGGAGTGTTGAGACCCAGTACTTC.

This chain's CDR3 is CASSPGTVGTYEQYF. DNA for the CDR3: TGTGCCAGCAGTCCTGGGACGGTCGGAACCTACGAGCAGTACTTC. The gene calls are TRBV28 and TRBJ2-7; D possibly matches TRBD1 or TRBD2 (5 bases each). CDR3 size: 15 residues. V lost 5 bases, J lost 2 bases, and 16 bases lay in between. Germline V gene lookup returns CDR1 MDHEN and CDR2 SYDVKM.

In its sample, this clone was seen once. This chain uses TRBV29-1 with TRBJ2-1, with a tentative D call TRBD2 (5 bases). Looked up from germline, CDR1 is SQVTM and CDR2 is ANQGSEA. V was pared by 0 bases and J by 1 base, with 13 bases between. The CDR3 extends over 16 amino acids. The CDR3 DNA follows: TGCAGCGTTGAAGATTCACAGCGGCAATCCTACAATGAGCAGTTCTTC. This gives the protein CSVEDSQRQSYNEQFF.

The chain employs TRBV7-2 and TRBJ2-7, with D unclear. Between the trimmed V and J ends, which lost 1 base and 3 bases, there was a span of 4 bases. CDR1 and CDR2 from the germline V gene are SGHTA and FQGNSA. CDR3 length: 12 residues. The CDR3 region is CASSLDHYEQYF. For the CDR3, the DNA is TGTGCCAGCAGCTTAGACCACTACGAGCAGTACTTC.

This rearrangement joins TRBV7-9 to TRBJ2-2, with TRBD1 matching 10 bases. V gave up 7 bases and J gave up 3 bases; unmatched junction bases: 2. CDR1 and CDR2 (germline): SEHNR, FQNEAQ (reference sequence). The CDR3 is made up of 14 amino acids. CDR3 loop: CASMTGGDTGELFF. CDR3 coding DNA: TGTGCCAGCATGACAGGGGGCGACACCGGGGAGCTGTTTTTT.